The 28 T cell receptor beta chains presented below share a single source sample, sequenced in a study of OX40 agonist ivuxolimab in advanced cancers. The protocol was immunoSEQ multiplex PCR, while the TCRdb copy is restricted to in-frame clones and leaves out a portion. The data show tens of thousands of clones, about 84% seen once. This specimen consisted of CD4+ or CD8+ T cells sorted from blood, obtained in a trial of the OX40 agonist ivuxolimab. The receptors were sampled from an adult with an advanced solid tumor such as melanoma, head and neck, liver or kidney cancer.

The chain links TRBV27 to TRBJ1-4, with no clear D. In germline, CDR1 is MNHEY, CDR2 SMNVEV (reference sequence). V shed 5 bases and J shed 0 bases, with 10 bases lying between them. The CDR3 contains 15 residues. CDR3: CASSPHPSTNEKLFF. DNA for the CDR3: TGTGCCAGCAGTCCCCATCCCTCAACTAATGAAAAACTGTTTTTT. Filled out from reference TRBV27 and TRBJ1-4, the complete variable domain reads EAQVTQNPRYLITVTGKKLTVTCSQNMNHEYMSWYRQDPGLGLRQIYYSMNVEVTDKGDVPEGYKVSRKEKRNFPLILESPSPNQTSLYFCASSPHPSTNEKLFFGSGTQLSVL.

The chain links TRBV7-2 to TRBJ2-1; 13 bases fit TRBD2. Germline assignment: CDR1 SGHTA and CDR2 FQGNSA. The trim removed 5 bases at V and 3 bases at J, leaving 4 bases unmatched. The CDR3 totals 16 residues. This chain's CDR3 is CASSDRLAGGYNEQFF. The CDR3 DNA follows: TGTGCCAGCAGCGACCGACTAGCGGGAGGCTACAATGAGCAGTTCTTC.

The CDR3 region has the DNA TGTGCCAGCCAGGCGAGACAGGTCCCCGCCTACGAGCAGTACTTC. It specifies CASQARQVPAYEQYF. V and J are TRBV2 and TRBJ2-7, with D perhaps TRBD1 (6 bases). With 8 bases removed from V and 2 bases from J, the gap between germline ends came to 19 bases. Germline V lookup: CDR1 SNHLY, CDR2 FYNNEI. This CDR3 spans 15 amino acids.

With regard to this clone: Compared with germline, one end of the junction differs, possibly owing to a read error. The rearrangement joins TRBV7-9 to TRBJ2-7; possible D gene TRBD1, 5 bases. Germline assignment: CDR1 SEHNR and CDR2 FQNEAQ (reference sequence). This CDR3 is 12 amino acids long. The CDR3, as DNA: TGTGCCAGCAGCCTCTACCGCGGAGTCAGGGACTTC. It specifies CASSLYRGVRDF.

The chain joins TRBV6-5 to TRBJ1-1; 7 positions match TRBD1. The CDR3 loop spans 14 amino acids. The junction had 10 bases not matched to a gene; V was cut back by 5 bases and J by 7 bases. Germline CDR1 MNHEY, CDR2 SVGAGI. CDR3 sequence reads: CASSPSAGGDEAFF. Here the CDR3 DNA reads TGTGCCAGCAGTCCCTCAGCAGGGGGTGATGAAGCTTTCTTT.

Points on this clone: The same CDR3 can be traced to other DNA sequences in this sample. The chain combines TRBV6-1 with TRBJ2-7; D assignment may be TRBD1 or TRBD2 (5 bases each). The CDR3 runs to 15 residues. V was cut by 1 base and J by 0 bases, with 10 bases left in between. Germline V gene data show CDR1 as MNHNS and CDR2 as SASEGT. CDR3 in amino acids: CASSEGRGPSYEQYF. Written as DNA, the CDR3 is TGTGCCAGCAGTGAAGGCCGGGGACCCTCCTACGAGCAGTACTTC.

CDR3 bases: TGTGCCAGTAGTATAGATTCTAATTTGGGGACTGAAGCTTTCTTT. Translation gives CASSIDSNLGTEAFF. The rearrangement links TRBV19 to TRBJ1-1; D is uncertain. The V end lost 0 bases, the J end lost 5 bases, and 13 bases lay between the germline ends. The CDR3 contains 15 residues. Germline V gene lookup returns CDR1 LNHDA and CDR2 SQIVND (reference sequence).

This chain uses TRBV28 with TRBJ1-1; D not certain. CDR1 is MDHEN, CDR2 SYDVKM, per germline. V lost 6 bases and J lost 2, with 4 bases in between. CDR3 length equals 11 residues. CDR3 loop: CASSHNTEAFF. The CDR3 DNA reads TGTGCCAGCAGCCATAACACTGAAGCTTTCTTT.

The chain joins TRBV5-1 to TRBJ2-2, with D possibly matching TRBD2 (6 bases). CDR3 length: 14 amino acids. The germline V and J ends were trimmed by 4 bases and 8 bases, with 15 bases remaining between them. The germline CDR1 and CDR2 sequences are SGHRS and YFSETQ. DNA for the CDR3: TGCGCCAGCAGCGCCCGGACCGGGGGTGGGGAGCTGTTTTTT. Protein sequence: CASSARTGGGELFF.

The chain links TRBV7-6 to TRBJ2-3; 10 bases fit TRBD2. V lost 2 bases, J lost 5 bases, and 16 bases stayed unmatched. The CDR3 extends over 19 amino acids. In germline, CDR1 is SGHVS, CDR2 FNYEAQ. The DNA for the CDR3 is TGTGCCAGCAGCTTAAGGGCTAGCGGGAGACATAGTGAGGGAGATACGCAGTATTTT. As protein: CASSLRASGRHSEGDTQYF.

The chain couples TRBV7-9 to TRBJ1-5; no definite D call. Germline values: CDR1 SEHNR, CDR2 FQNEAQ (reference sequence). Trimming took off 1 base at V and 7 bases at J, with 11 bases between the two ends. The CDR3 sequence is 14 residues long. This CDR3 is CASSLDGLWQPQHF. Here the CDR3 DNA reads TGTGCCAGCAGCTTAGACGGACTATGGCAGCCCCAGCATTTT.

The rearrangement links TRBV5-8 to TRBJ2-2; 9 nucleotides align to TRBD1. The CDR3 extends over 16 amino acids. Germline CDR1 is SGHTS and CDR2 is YDEGEE. V gave up 4 bases and J gave up 0 bases; unmatched junction bases: 4. CDR3 sequence: CASSRGTGSNTGELFF. In DNA, the CDR3 is TGTGCCAGCAGCCGGGGGACAGGGTCGAACACCGGGGAGCTGTTTTTT. Full variable domain (rest looked up from reference TRBV5-8 and TRBJ2-2): EAGVTQSPTHLIKTRGQQATLRCSPISGHTSVYWYQQALGLGLQFLLWYDEGEERNRGNFPPRFSGRQFPNYSSELNVNALELEDSALYLCASSRGTGSNTGELFFGEGSRLTVL.

The chain employs TRBV10-2 and TRBJ1-1, with D unresolved. Germline values: CDR1 WSHSY, CDR2 SAAADI. The CDR3 extends over 14 amino acids. V lost 3 bases to trimming and J lost 0 bases, with 8 bases between them. CDR3 protein: CASSENWLNTEAFF. Written as DNA, the CDR3 is TGCGCCAGCAGTGAAAACTGGCTGAACACTGAAGCTTTCTTT.

The chain recombines TRBV4-1 with TRBJ2-3, with 7 bases that match TRBD1. Germline V gene lookup returns CDR1 MGHRA and CDR2 YSYEKL. The CDR3 has 13 residues. V gave up 1 base and J gave up 6 bases; unmatched junction bases: 1. CDR3 region: CASSQVTGDTQYF. The DNA of the CDR3 is TGCGCCAGCAGCCAAGTGACAGGGGATACGCAGTATTTT.

The J gene is TRBJ1-1, the V gene TRBV5-8; D gene uncertain. Germline CDR1 is SGHTS and CDR2 is YDEGEE. CDR3 length: 15 residues. Trimming left V 2 bases short and J 1 base short, with 12 bases between. The CDR3 loop is CASSLRVPGNTEAFF. DNA for the CDR3: TGTGCCAGCAGCTTAAGGGTTCCCGGGAACACTGAAGCTTTCTTT.

The chain joins TRBV10-3 to TRBJ1-1, with TRBD1 identical over 7 bases. CDR1 is ENHRY and CDR2 is SYGVKD in the germline V gene. V lost 2 bases to trimming and J lost 10 bases; unmatched junction nucleotides: 13. The CDR3 runs to 15 residues. This CDR3 reads CAISETISTGMGAFF. CDR3 nucleotides: TGTGCCATCAGTGAGACTATATCGACAGGGATGGGAGCTTTCTTT.

V is TRBV11-3 and J is TRBJ2-7; 13 bases are a match to TRBD2. The V segment lost 8 bases and the J segment 2 bases; nucleotides outside the gene matches: 0. This CDR3 spans 13 amino acids. CDR1 is SGHNT and CDR2 is YENEEA in the germline V gene. CDR3 sequence reads: CASGLAGAYEQYF. The CDR3 region has the DNA TGTGCCAGCGGACTAGCGGGGGCCTACGAGCAGTACTTC.

By proportion, this clone is large. J is TRBJ2-7 and V is TRBV28; 11 bases agree with TRBD2. Trimming removed 7 bases from V and 4 bases from J; junction bases left unmatched: 6. The CDR3 runs 14 residues. Germline loops: CDR1 MDHEN, CDR2 SYDVKM. The CDR3 nucleotides read TGTGCCAGCAAACTAGCGGGAGTTGGGTACGAGCAGTACTTC. Translated, it gives CASKLAGVGYEQYF.

The chain links TRBV2 to TRBJ2-2; D gene uncertain. V lost 6 bases and J 6 bases, leaving 11 bases between the germline ends. CDR1 SNHLY and CDR2 FYNNEI come from the germline V gene. This CDR3 region has 13 residues. For the CDR3, the DNA is TGTGCCAGCAGAGCTCGGTGGGCCGGGGAGCTGTTTTTT. Amino acid sequence: CASRARWAGELFF.

The V and J genes are TRBV7-6 and TRBJ1-3; D is unclear. The CDR3 loop spans 12 amino acids. The germline V gene encodes CDR1 SGHVS and CDR2 FNYEAQ. Trimming stripped 11 bases from V and 6 bases from J, with 14 bases between. The CDR3 DNA reads TGTGCCGGGATCGACGGGTCAAACACCATATATTTT. Amino acid sequence: CAGIDGSNTIYF. The variable domain in full, completed from reference TRBV7-6 and TRBJ1-3, reads GAGVSQSPRYKVTKRGQDVALRCDPISGHVSLYWYRQALGQGPEFLTYFNYEAQQDKSGLPNDRFSAERPEGSISTLTIQRTEQRDSAMYRCAGIDGSNTIYFGEGSWLTVV.

The V call is TRBV6-1, the J call TRBJ2-7; D is possibly TRBD2 (6 bases). The CDR3 spans 12 residues. V lost 4 bases and J lost 4, with 8 bases in between. The V gene's germline CDR1 is MNHNS and CDR2 SASEGT. The CDR3: CASSGAGYEQYF. In DNA, the CDR3 is TGTGCCAGCAGTGGCGCGGGGTACGAGCAGTACTTC.

A single count supports this clone. The J gene is TRBJ2-7, the V gene TRBV5-1, with 8 bases fitting TRBD1. The CDR3 totals 14 residues. In germline, CDR1 is SGHRS, CDR2 YFSETQ. J was trimmed by 2 bases and V by 1 base; bases with no gene match: 2. The CDR3: CASSLLTGAYEQYF. The CDR3 nucleotides are TGCGCCAGCAGCTTGCTGACAGGGGCCTACGAGCAGTACTTC.

The chain uses TRBV4-2 and TRBJ2-2; D not certain. The V and J ends lost 1 base and 6 bases respectively, with 3 bases between them. Looked up from germline, CDR1 is LGHNA and CDR2 is YNFKEQ. This CDR3 is built from 12 residues. Written as DNA, the CDR3 is TGTGCCAGCAGCCAAGGATCCGGGGAGCTGTTTTTT. Translation: CASSQGSGELFF.

By its share, this clone is medium-sized. V gene TRBV6-5 combines with J gene TRBJ2-7; weak D call: TRBD1 (5 bases). This CDR3 comprises 14 residues. V was trimmed by 4 bases and J by 3 bases, leaving 13 bases between them. The germline V gene encodes CDR1 MNHEY and CDR2 SVGAGI. CDR3 protein: CASSFESDSYEQYF. In nucleotides, the CDR3 is TGTGCCAGCAGTTTCGAATCCGACAGCTACGAGCAGTACTTC.

The chain links TRBV28 to TRBJ1-2, with 9 nucleotides matching TRBD1. Germline values: CDR1 MDHEN, CDR2 SYDVKM. V lost 6 bases, J lost 3 bases, and 8 bases stayed unmatched. The CDR3 spans 15 residues. CDR3 nucleotide sequence: TGTGCCAGCAGGCCTATGACAGGGGGATACTATGGCTACACCTTC. As protein: CASRPMTGGYYGYTF.

The V and J genes are TRBV4-1 and TRBJ2-7; 9 nucleotides align to TRBD2. In germline, CDR1 is MGHRA, CDR2 YSYEKL. This CDR3 has 13 residues. J gave up 7 bases and V 2 bases, and 3 bases lay outside the gene matches. In DNA, the CDR3 is TGCGCCAGCAGCCAAATCCTAGCGGGAGAGCAGTACTTC. This gives the protein CASSQILAGEQYF.

This clone has a handful of counts. The genes are TRBV7-2 and TRBJ2-7; D might be TRBD1 (5 bases). Per the germline V gene, CDR1 is SGHTA and CDR2 is FQGNSA. The length of the CDR3 is 13 residues. V lost 3 bases and J 7 bases, leaving 13 bases between the germline ends. Written as DNA, the CDR3 is TGTGCCAGCAGCTTGTGGGGCAGCAGGGAGCAGTACTTC. Protein sequence: CASSLWGSREQYF.

The chain couples TRBV6-5 to TRBJ2-1; no reliable D call. The length of the CDR3 is 15 residues. Germline CDR1 is MNHEY and CDR2 is SVGAGI. V lost 5 bases, J lost 6 bases, and 17 bases lay in between. CDR3 coding DNA: TGTGCCAGCAGTAAGTCGTGGGCGGATACCAATGAGCAGTTCTTC. Protein product: CASSKSWADTNEQFF.